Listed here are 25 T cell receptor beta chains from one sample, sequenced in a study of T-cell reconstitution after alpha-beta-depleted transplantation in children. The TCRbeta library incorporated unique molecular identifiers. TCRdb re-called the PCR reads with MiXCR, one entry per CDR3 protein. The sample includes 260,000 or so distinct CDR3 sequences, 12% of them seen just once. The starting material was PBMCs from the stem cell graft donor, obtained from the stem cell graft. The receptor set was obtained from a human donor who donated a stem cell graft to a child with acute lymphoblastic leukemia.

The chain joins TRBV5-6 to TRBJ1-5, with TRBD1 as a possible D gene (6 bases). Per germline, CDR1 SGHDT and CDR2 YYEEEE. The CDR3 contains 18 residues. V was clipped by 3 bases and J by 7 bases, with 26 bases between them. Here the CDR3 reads CASSSSGLPRVGGQPQHF. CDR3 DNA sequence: TGTGCCAGCAGCTCCTCGGGACTCCCTCGTGTTGGGGGCCAGCCCCAGCATTTT.

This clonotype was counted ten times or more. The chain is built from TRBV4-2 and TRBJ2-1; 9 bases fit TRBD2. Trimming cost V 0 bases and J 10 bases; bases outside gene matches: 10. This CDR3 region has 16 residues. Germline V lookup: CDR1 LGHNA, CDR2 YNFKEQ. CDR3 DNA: TGTGCCAGCAGCCAAGAGGTGGCGGGAGGGCCGCTAGAGCAGTTCTTC. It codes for CASSQEVAGGPLEQFF.

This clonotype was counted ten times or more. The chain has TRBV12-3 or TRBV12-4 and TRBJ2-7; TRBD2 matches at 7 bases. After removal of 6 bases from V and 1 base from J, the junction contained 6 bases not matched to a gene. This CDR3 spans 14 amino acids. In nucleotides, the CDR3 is TGTGCCAGCAGAGCTAGCGGCGAATCCTACGAGCAGTACTTC. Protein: CASRASGESYEQYF.

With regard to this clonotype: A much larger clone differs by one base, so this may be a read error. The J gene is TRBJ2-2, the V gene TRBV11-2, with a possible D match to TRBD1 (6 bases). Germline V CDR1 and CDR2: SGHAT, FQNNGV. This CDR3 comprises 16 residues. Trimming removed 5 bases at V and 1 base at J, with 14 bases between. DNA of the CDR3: TGTGCCAGCAGCATCACGGGACACCGGAACACCGGGGAGCTGTTTTTT. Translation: CASSITGHRNTGELFF. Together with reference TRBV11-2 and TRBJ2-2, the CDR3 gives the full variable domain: EAGVAQSPRYKIIEKRQSVAFWCNPISGHATLYWYQQILGQGPKLLIQFQNNGVVDDSQLPKDRFSAERLKGVDSTLKIQPAKLEDSAVYLCASSITGHRNTGELFFGEGSRLTVL.

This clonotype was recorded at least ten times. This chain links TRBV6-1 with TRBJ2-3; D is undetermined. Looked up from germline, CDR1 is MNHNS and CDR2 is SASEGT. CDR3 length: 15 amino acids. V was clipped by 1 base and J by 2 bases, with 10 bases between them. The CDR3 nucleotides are TGTGCCAGCAGTGAAGGTCCCAGTGCCACAGATACGCAGTATTTT. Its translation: CASSEGPSATDTQYF.

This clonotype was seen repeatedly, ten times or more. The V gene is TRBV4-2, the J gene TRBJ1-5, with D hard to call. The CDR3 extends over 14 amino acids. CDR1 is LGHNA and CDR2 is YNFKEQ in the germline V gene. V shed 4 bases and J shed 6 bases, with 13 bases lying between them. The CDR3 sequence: CASSPNREAQPQHF. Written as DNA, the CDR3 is TGTGCCAGCAGCCCCAATAGGGAGGCTCAGCCCCAGCATTTT.

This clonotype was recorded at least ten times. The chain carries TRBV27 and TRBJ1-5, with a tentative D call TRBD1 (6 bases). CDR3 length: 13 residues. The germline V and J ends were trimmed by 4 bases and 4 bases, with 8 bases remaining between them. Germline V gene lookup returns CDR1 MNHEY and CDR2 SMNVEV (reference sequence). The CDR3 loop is CASSWTENQPQHF. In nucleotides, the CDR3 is TGTGCCAGCAGTTGGACAGAAAATCAGCCCCAGCATTTT.

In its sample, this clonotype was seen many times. The CDR3 region has the DNA TGCAGCGTTGGGGCGGTTAGGGATGAGCAGTTCTTC. Protein product: CSVGAVRDEQFF. The rearrangement joins TRBV29-1 to TRBJ2-1; D is ambiguous. This CDR3 spans 12 amino acids. Per the germline V gene, CDR1 is SQVTM and CDR2 is ANQGSEA. Trimming stripped 4 bases from V and 8 bases from J, with 12 bases between.

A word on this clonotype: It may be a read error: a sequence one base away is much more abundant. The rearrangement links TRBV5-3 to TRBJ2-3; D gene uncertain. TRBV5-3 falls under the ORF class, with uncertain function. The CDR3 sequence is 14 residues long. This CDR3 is CARSLEDSTDTQYF. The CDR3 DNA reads TGCGCCAGGAGCTTGGAAGACTCGACAGATACGCAGTATTTT.

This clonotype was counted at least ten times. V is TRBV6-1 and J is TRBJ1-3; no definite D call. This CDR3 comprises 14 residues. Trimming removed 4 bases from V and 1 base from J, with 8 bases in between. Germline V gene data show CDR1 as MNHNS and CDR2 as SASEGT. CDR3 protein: CASSVVGSGNTIYF. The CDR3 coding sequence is TGTGCCAGCAGTGTGGTGGGATCTGGAAACACCATATATTTT.

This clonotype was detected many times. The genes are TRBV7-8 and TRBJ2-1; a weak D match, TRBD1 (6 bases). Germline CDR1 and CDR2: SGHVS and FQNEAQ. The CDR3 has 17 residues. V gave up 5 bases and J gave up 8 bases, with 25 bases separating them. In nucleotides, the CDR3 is TGTGCCAGCAGCCACCACCGTGGGGGACAACAGGGCGATGAGCAGTTCTTC. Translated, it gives CASSHHRGGQQGDEQFF.

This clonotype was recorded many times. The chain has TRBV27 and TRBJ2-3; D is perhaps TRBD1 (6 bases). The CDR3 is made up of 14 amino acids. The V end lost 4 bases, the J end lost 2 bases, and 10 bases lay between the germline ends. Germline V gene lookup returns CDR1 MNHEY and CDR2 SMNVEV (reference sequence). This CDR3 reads CASSYDRSTDTQYF. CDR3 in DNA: TGTGCCAGCAGTTATGACAGGTCCACAGATACGCAGTATTTT.

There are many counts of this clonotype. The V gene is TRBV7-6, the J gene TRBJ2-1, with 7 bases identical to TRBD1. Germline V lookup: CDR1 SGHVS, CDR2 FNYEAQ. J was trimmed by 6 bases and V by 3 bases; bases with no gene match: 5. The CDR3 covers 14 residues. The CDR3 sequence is CASSLGQRFNEQFF. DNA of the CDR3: TGTGCCAGCAGCTTGGGACAGAGGTTCAATGAGCAGTTCTTC.

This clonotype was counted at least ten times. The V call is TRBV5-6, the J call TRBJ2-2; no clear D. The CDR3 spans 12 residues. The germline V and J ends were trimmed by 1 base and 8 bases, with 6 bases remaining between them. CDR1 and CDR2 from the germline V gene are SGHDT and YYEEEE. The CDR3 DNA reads TGTGCCAGCAGCTTGTACGGGGGGGAGCTGTTTTTT. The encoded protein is CASSLYGGELFF.

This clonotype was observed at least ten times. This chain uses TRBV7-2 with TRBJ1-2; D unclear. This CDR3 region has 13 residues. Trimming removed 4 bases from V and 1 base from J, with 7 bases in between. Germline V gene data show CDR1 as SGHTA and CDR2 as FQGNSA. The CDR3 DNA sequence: TGTGCCAGCAGCTGGGAGAGTAACTATGGCTACACCTTC. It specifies CASSWESNYGYTF.

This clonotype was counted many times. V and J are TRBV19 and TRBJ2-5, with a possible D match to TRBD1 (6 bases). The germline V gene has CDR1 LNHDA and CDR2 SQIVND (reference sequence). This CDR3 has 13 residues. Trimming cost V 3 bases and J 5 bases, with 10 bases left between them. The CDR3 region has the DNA TGTGCCAGTAGTATCGCAAGGGGGGAGACCCAGTACTTC. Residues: CASSIARGETQYF.

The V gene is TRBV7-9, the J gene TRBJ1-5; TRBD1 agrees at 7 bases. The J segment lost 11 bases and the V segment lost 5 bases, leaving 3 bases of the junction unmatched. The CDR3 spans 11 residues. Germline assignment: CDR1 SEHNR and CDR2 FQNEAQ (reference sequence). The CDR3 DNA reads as TGTGCCAGCAGCCGGGACAGCGCCCAGCATTTT. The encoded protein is CASSRDSAQHF. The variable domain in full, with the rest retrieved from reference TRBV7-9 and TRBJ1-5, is DTGVSQNPRHKITKRGQNVTFRCDPISEHNRLYWYRQTLGQGPEFLTYFQNEAQLEKSRLLSDRFSAERPKGSFSTLEIQRTEQGDSAMYLCASSRDSAQHFGDGTRLSIL.

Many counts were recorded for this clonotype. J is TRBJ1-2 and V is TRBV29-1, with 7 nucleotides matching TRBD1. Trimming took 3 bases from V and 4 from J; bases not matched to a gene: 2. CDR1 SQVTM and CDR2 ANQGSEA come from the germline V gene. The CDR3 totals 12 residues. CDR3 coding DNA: TGCAGCGTTGACACAGGGGCCTATGGCTACACCTTC. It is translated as CSVDTGAYGYTF.

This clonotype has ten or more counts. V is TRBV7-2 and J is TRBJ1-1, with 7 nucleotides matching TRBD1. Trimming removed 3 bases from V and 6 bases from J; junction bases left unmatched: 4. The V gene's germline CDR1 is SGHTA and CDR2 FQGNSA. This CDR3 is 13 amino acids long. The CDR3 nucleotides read TGTGCCAGCAGCTTCAAACAGGGGCCTGAAGCTTTCTTT. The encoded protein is CASSFKQGPEAFF.

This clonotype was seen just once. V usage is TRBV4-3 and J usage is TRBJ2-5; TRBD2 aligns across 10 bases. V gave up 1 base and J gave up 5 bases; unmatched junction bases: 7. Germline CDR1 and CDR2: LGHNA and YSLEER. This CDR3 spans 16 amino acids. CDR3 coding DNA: TGCGCCAGCAGCCAAGCGCTAGCGGGAGCCGAGGAGACCCAGTACTTC. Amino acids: CASSQALAGAEETQYF.

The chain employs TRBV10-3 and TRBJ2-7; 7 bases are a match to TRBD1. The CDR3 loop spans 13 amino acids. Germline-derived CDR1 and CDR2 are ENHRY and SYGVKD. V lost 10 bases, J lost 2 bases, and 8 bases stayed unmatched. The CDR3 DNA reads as TGTGCCACCCGACAGGGTTCGACCTACGAGCAGTACTTC. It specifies CATRQGSTYEQYF.

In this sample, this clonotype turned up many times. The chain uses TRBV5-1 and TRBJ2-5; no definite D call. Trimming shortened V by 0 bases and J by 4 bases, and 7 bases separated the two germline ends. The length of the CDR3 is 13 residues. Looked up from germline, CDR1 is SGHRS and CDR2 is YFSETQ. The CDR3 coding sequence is TGCGCCAGCAGCTTGGCGGCCCCAGAGACCCAGTACTTC. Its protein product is CASSLAAPETQYF.

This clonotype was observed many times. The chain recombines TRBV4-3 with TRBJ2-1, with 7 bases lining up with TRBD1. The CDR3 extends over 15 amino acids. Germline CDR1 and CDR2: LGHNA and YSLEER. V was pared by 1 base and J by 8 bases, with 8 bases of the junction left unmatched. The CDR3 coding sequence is TGCGCCAGCAGCCAAGGCCGACAGGGTGGAGATGAGCAGTTCTTC. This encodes CASSQGRQGGDEQFF.

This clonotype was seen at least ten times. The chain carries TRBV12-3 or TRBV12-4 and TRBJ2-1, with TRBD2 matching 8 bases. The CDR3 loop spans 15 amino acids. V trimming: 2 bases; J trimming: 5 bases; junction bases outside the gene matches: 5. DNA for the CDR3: TGTGCCAGCAGTTTAACGGCGGGGGGACACAATGAGCAGTTCTTC. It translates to CASSLTAGGHNEQFF.

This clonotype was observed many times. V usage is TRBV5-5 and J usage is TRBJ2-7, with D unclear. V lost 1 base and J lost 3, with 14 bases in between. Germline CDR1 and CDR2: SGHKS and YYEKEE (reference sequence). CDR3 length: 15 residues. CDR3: CASSLNFLGSYEQYF. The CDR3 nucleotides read TGTGCCAGCAGCTTGAATTTTCTGGGAAGCTACGAGCAGTACTTC. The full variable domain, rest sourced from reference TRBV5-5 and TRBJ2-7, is DAGVTQSPTHLIKTRGQQVTLRCSPISGHKSVSWYQQVLGQGPQFIFQYYEKEERGRGNFPDRFSARQFPNYSSELNVNALLLGDSALYLCASSLNFLGSYEQYFGPGTRLTVT.